This T cell receptor beta chain was captured in a study of molecular identifiers for immune sequencing clone quantification. Overall study results and limits: The sizes of highly expanded clones could be underestimated when identical TCR molecules share a barcode. In CMV-specific effectors, clones above 20 copies held over 99% of molecules; naive, under 1%.

Via MiXCR, TCRdb re-called the PCR reads, giving one row per CDR3 protein. This table holds tens of thousands of distinct CDR3 sequences, roughly 18% found once. Points on this clonotype: Antigen unknown.

The authors sorted naive CD8 T cells as CD8+CD4-CCR7+CD45RA+. The CDR3 runs to 13 residues. J was trimmed by 8 bases and V by 3 bases; bases with no gene match: 6. Germline CDR1 is MNHEY and CDR2 is SMNVEV (reference sequence). Sequencing input: naive CD8+ T cells from blood, with Jurkat cell RNA spiked in. The subset denotes: FACS-sorted CD8+CD4-CCR7+CD45RA+ naive T cells. The receptor was isolated from a human donor in good health. Some libraries in this study had Jurkat cell RNA spiked in. The chain has TRBV27 and TRBJ1-2; 7 positions match TRBD1. The CDR3 spells CASSLIGGAGYTF. The DNA for the CDR3 is TGTGCCAGCAGTTTGATAGGGGGCGCAGGCTACACCTTC.